Each of the 14 T cell receptor beta chains below was sequenced from the same sample in a study of cytomegalovirus exposure and HLA in healthy donors. PCR involved 60 Vbeta and 13 Jbeta primers. Some clones are missing from TCRdb's copy, which holds only in-frame ones; the method was immunoSEQ multiplex PCR. Seen here are over 200,000 clones, 77% observed once, and the top ten hold around 2.9%. Sequenced material: PBMCs. The receptors come from a woman aged 60-75 years in good health and CMV-seropositive.

The rearrangement uses TRBV7-9 and TRBJ2-1; TRBD1 might be the D (5 bases). CDR1 is SEHNR, CDR2 FQNEAQ, per germline (reference sequence). Trimming took 6 bases from V and 8 from J, leaving 17 bases between them. There are 14 residues in the CDR3. Here the CDR3 DNA reads TGTGCCAGCAGGGCCCGCCTATTAGGGGATGAGCAGTTCTTC. This translates into CASRARLLGDEQFF.

This chain's CDR3 is CASSVLLSSTDTQYF. In DNA form, the CDR3 reads TGTGCCAGCAGCGTCCTACTCTCTAGCACAGATACGCAGTATTTT. This chain connects TRBV9 to TRBJ2-3, with unresolved D. The ends were cut back, 2 bases at V and 0 bases at J, with 10 bases in the middle. Germline V gives CDR1 SGDLS, CDR2 YYNGEE. The CDR3 is made up of 15 amino acids.

J is TRBJ2-3 and V is TRBV5-4; TRBD2 matches at 10 bases. J gave up 1 base and V 4 bases, and 9 bases lay outside the gene matches. The CDR3 spans 17 residues. The germline V gene has CDR1 SGHNT and CDR2 YYREEE (reference sequence). Here the CDR3 DNA reads TGTGCCAGCAGCCTAAGGGCTCTAGCGGGAGGCACAGATACGCAGTATTTT. It is translated as CASSLRALAGGTDTQYF.

The chain is built from TRBV7-2 and TRBJ1-2; 8 bases match TRBD1. Losses at the gene ends were 4 bases for V and 6 bases for J; bases not matched to a gene: 7. CDR3 length: 14 residues. In germline, CDR1 is SGHTA, CDR2 FQGNSA. The DNA of the CDR3 is TGTGCCAGCAGCTACGACAGGGGCCTTCATGGCTACACCTTC. Its translation is CASSYDRGLHGYTF.

The J gene is TRBJ2-7, the V gene TRBV28, with D unclear. Trimming took off 5 bases at V and 2 bases at J, with 13 bases between the two ends. Germline values: CDR1 MDHEN, CDR2 SYDVKM. The CDR3 covers 14 residues. The CDR3 nucleotides read TGTGCCAGCAGTCGGTCAGACACCGCCTACGAGCAGTACTTC. It yields the protein CASSRSDTAYEQYF.

The genes are TRBV6-1 and TRBJ1-1; D uncertain. Trimming pared 4 bases from V and 0 bases from J, leaving 9 bases between. The germline V gene has CDR1 MNHNS and CDR2 SASEGT. This CDR3 contains 14 residues. The CDR3 loop is CASSGYSLNTEAFF. The CDR3 DNA reads TGTGCCAGCAGTGGTTACAGCTTGAACACTGAAGCTTTCTTT.

This chain joins TRBV28 and TRBJ2-3; 15 bases fit TRBD2. Germline loops: CDR1 MDHEN, CDR2 SYDVKM. The ends lost 4 bases at V and 1 base at J; junction bases unmatched: 6. The CDR3 extends over 18 amino acids. CDR3 loop: CASSSIGLAGGGTDTQYF. The CDR3 DNA reads as TGTGCCAGCAGTTCCATCGGACTAGCGGGGGGGGGCACAGATACGCAGTATTTT.

This chain links TRBV7-6 with TRBJ2-7, with D perhaps matching TRBD1 (5 bases). Trimming pared 3 bases from V and 4 bases from J, leaving 7 bases between. The germline CDR1 and CDR2 sequences are SGHVS and FNYEAQ. There are 12 residues in the CDR3. As DNA, the CDR3 is TGTGCCAGCAGCTTGACAGCTTACGAGCAGTACTTC. As protein: CASSLTAYEQYF.

A single count supports this clone. The CDR3 sequence: CASSKEEDRVADTQYF. The CDR3 nucleotides read TGTGCCAGCAGCAAAGAAGAGGACAGGGTAGCAGATACGCAGTATTTT. The chain joins TRBV21-1 to TRBJ2-3; TRBD1 is taken as the D call from the table, unchecked against the DNA. TRBV21-1 is classified as a pseudogene. CDR3 length: 16 residues.

This clone has a single count. The rearrangement links TRBV6-1 to TRBJ1-1; 7 bases align to TRBD1. The V and J ends lost 7 bases and 1 base, in that order; junction bases with no gene match: 6. CDR1 and CDR2 (germline): MNHNS, SASEGT. The CDR3 extends over 14 amino acids. The CDR3 spells CASTLGTANTEAFF. CDR3 DNA: TGTGCCAGCACCCTAGGGACAGCGAACACTGAAGCTTTCTTT.

The chain carries TRBV5-1 and TRBJ1-2, with 9 bases aligning to TRBD1. In germline, CDR1 is SGHRS, CDR2 YFSETQ. The CDR3 runs to 16 residues. V lost 0 bases and J lost 4; bases outside the gene matches: 7. CDR3 amino acids: CASSLEGTGNPYGYTF. As DNA, the CDR3 is TGCGCCAGCAGCTTGGAAGGGACAGGGAATCCCTATGGCTACACCTTC.

This clone was seen once. A read error may account for a junction end that differs from germline. The V and J genes are TRBV7-9 and TRBJ2-7; 7 bases line up with TRBD1. This CDR3 spans 14 amino acids. CDR1 is SEHNR, CDR2 FQNEAQ, per germline (reference sequence). CDR3 amino acids: CSSSLGGATYEQYF. The CDR3 DNA is TGTTCCAGCAGCTTAGGGGGCGCTACCTACGAGCAGTACTTC.

V and J are TRBV2 and TRBJ2-2; TRBD1 aligns across 10 bases. Germline CDR1 SNHLY, CDR2 FYNNEI. With V trimmed by 4 bases and J by 7 bases, 3 bases remained unmatched. The CDR3 loop spans 14 amino acids. The CDR3 here is CASSAGQGNGELFF. The CDR3 DNA sequence: TGTGCCAGCAGTGCGGGACAGGGGAACGGGGAGCTGTTTTTT.

The gene calls are TRBV7-9 and TRBJ1-1; 7 bases fit TRBD1. Per germline, CDR1 SEHNR and CDR2 FQNEAQ (reference sequence). V lost 2 bases to trimming and J lost 6 bases; unmatched junction nucleotides: 9. The CDR3 spans 15 residues. CDR3 region: CASSLPQRGPSEAFF. DNA of the CDR3: TGTGCCAGCAGCTTACCCCAAAGGGGGCCGTCTGAAGCTTTCTTT.